This T cell receptor (beta chain) derives from a study of identical twins. TCRdb re-derived calls from the 5' RACE reads in MiXCR, one entry per CDR3 protein. In the table there are 550,000 to 700,000 distinct CDR3 sequences, 21% of which are singletons. This CDR3 has 15 amino acids. Germline CDR1 reads SGDLS; CDR2 reads YYNGEE. The J segment lost 5 bases and the V segment lost 2 bases, leaving 2 bases of the junction unmatched. These same records also appear under a second study, on T cells expressing NK-cell markers.

The chain combines TRBV9 with TRBJ2-2, with 11 bases fitting TRBD2. This sequence was found in a woman younger than 35 in good health. The sequencing input was PBMCs. The chain's CDR3 is CASSVRLAGTGELFF. The CDR3, as DNA: TGTGCCAGCAGCGTGAGACTAGCGGGGACCGGGGAGCTGTTTTTT.